Below are 6 T cell receptor beta chains sequenced from a single sample in a study of tumor and adjacent non-tumor tissue in lung cancer. Three rounds of nested PCR, following a modified ARM-PCR protocol, produced the TCRbeta library. TCRdb reanalysed the multiplex PCR reads using MiXCR and keeps one entry per CDR3 protein. The table has tens of thousands of distinct CDR3 sequences, around 76% seen once; the top ten hold around 43%. RNA was extracted from bulk tissue without any cell sorting. This non-tumor lung sample came from over 3 cm beyond the tumor edge. Input material: distant non-tumor lung tissue. All receptors come from a man between 65 and 79 years old with non-small cell lung cancer.

On this clonotype: The conserved final phenylalanine or tryptophan is absent from the CDR3, which likely points to a read error. V gene TRBV11-1 combines with J gene TRBJ2-1, with TRBD2 as a possible D gene (6 bases). Trimming removed 8 bases at V and 7 bases at J, with 18 bases between. The CDR3 has 14 amino acids. Germline loops: CDR1 SGHAT, CDR2 FQDESV (reference sequence). The DNA for the CDR3 is TGTGCCAGCGGCATAGCCGGGAGATCGAATGAGCAGTTCTCC. It codes for CASGIAGRSNEQFS.

The rearrangement links TRBV20-1 to TRBJ1-6, with D possibly TRBD1 on 6 matching bases. Germline-derived CDR1 and CDR2 are DFQATT and SNEGSKA (reference sequence). Trimming left V 6 bases short and J 9 bases short, with 18 bases between. The CDR3 runs 14 residues. CDR3 amino acids: CSAVRQDDLSPLHF. Written as DNA, the CDR3 is TGCAGTGCCGTCCGACAGGACGACCTTTCACCCCTCCACTTT.

Note on this clonotype: Germline and junction disagree at one end, which may indicate a read error. The genes are TRBV6-6 and TRBJ1-1; TRBD1 aligns across 8 bases. Germline CDR1 and CDR2: MNHNY and SVGAGI (reference sequence). The CDR3 is made up of 17 amino acids. For the CDR3, the DNA is TGTGCCAGCAATTACTCGGTAACGGACAGGGCTACGTCTGAAGCTTTCTTT. Translated, it gives CASNYSVTDRATSEAFF.

The chain combines TRBV6-2 or TRBV6-3 with TRBJ1-1; D uncertain. CDR3 length equals 15 residues. The germline CDR1 and CDR2 sequences are MNHEY and SVGEGT. V shed 8 bases and J shed 8 bases, with 24 bases lying between them. CDR3 nucleotide sequence: TGTGCCAGCCGACTTGTTGTGGAACGAAGAAGAGAAGCTTTCTTT. Protein product: CASRLVVERRREAFF.

The chain links TRBV12-3 or TRBV12-4 to TRBJ1-5, with a tentative D call TRBD1 (5 bases). This CDR3 is built from 15 residues. Between the trimmed V and J ends, which lost 1 base and 3 bases, there was a span of 10 bases. Here the CDR3 DNA reads TGTGCCAGCAGTTTAGGGGGCTGTGCCAATCAGCCCCAGCATTTT. Residues: CASSLGGCANQPQHF.

This clonotype has only one observation. At one end the junction does not follow the germline gene, possibly because of a read error. The chain recombines TRBV20-1 with TRBJ2-7; TRBD1 agrees at 9 bases. The CDR3 runs 14 residues. The germline V gene encodes CDR1 DFQATT and CDR2 SNEGSKA (reference sequence). CDR3 in amino acids: CSVPPGQGRYEQYF. In DNA, the CDR3 is TGCAGTGTTCCTCCGGGACAGGGAAGGTACGAGCAGTATTTC.